This TCR beta chain was recorded in a study of blood T cell repertoires in COVID-19. CDR3 size: 13 residues. The germline V gene encodes CDR1 MNHNS and CDR2 SASEGT. V was clipped by 3 bases and J by 4 bases, with 10 bases between them. Authors' processing steps: Estimates of nucleated cell counts were drawn from the amplification of reference gene primers. Assay: immunoSEQ multiplex PCR; the TCRdb copy retains only in-frame clones and omits some. That table furnishes V, J and clone size, whereas the DNA furnished D and trimming. The sample records about 110,000 clones, roughly 72% being singletons. What was sequenced was peripheral blood. The chain employs TRBV6-1 and TRBJ2-7; D call uncertain. The sequence was obtained from a man older than 75 with acute or convalescent COVID-19. For the CDR3, the DNA is TGTGCCAGCAGTGACCCCGTTGTTTACGAGCAGTACTTC. Translation gives CASSDPVVYEQYF.